This TCR beta chain was sequenced for a study of siplizumab effects on memory and regulatory T cells. General study results and limits: An assignable naive or memory phenotype was lacking in roughly 80-97% of proliferating CD4+ or CD8+ clones. Tracing alloreactive clones into unstimulated subsets worked for only a minor fraction of them.

V lost 1 base, J lost 5 bases, and 7 bases stayed unmatched. The length of the CDR3 is 16 residues. Germline lookup yields CDR1 SGHDT and CDR2 YYEEEE. Regarding this clone: What it binds is not known.

Some clones are missing from TCRdb's copy, which holds only in-frame ones; the method was immunoSEQ multiplex PCR. The sample includes 65,000 to 70,000 clones, approximately 88% of them seen just once. J is TRBJ1-5 and V is TRBV5-6, with 9 bases fitting TRBD1. The specimen sequenced was Tregs sorted from blood. The TCR comes from a human donor in good health. The CDR3, as DNA: TGTGCCAGCAGCTTGTCCGGGACAGGGAGATATCAGCCCCAGCATTTT. Amino acids: CASSLSGTGRYQPQHF.